This T cell receptor beta chain came from a study of cytomegalovirus exposure and HLA in healthy donors. PCR was performed using 60 Vbeta and 13 Jbeta primers. Only in-frame clones appear in the TCRdb table, and some are missing; sequencing was by immunoSEQ multiplex PCR. Of 95,000 to 150,000 clones in the sample, about 74% are singletons; the top ten hold about 4.4%. Germline V gives CDR1 LNHDA, CDR2 SQIVND (reference sequence). Germline trimming cut 4 bases from V and 0 bases from J; bases unmatched to any gene: 9. There are 17 residues in the CDR3. The sequenced sample was PBMCs. The source is a woman between 45 and 65 years old in good health and CMV-seropositive. This chain joins TRBV19 and TRBJ2-1, with 7 bases identical to TRBD1. The CDR3 coding sequence is TGTGCCAGTAGTACCCGGACAGGCCGAAGCTCCTACAATGAGCAGTTCTTC. This sequence encodes CASSTRTGRSSYNEQFF. The full variable domain, with the rest looked up from reference TRBV19 and TRBJ2-1, is DGGITQSPKYLFRKEGQNVTLSCEQNLNHDAMYWYRQDPGQGLRLIYYSQIVNDFQKGDIAEGYSVSREKKESFPLTVTSAQKNPTAFYLCASSTRTGRSSYNEQFFGPGTRLTVL.